The TCR beta chain under discussion was sequenced for a study of cytomegalovirus exposure and HLA in healthy donors. Use of 60 Vbeta and 13 Jbeta primers characterized the PCR. Profiled with immunoSEQ multiplex PCR; TCRdb holds only in-frame clones, not every one. The table has around 200,000 clones, 80% seen once. The CDR3 has 12 amino acids. The V gene end was trimmed by 5 bases and the J gene end by 9 bases; junction bases not matched to a gene: 3. From germline, CDR1 is MDHEN and CDR2 SYDVKM. This clone was seen only once. V is TRBV28 and J is TRBJ2-1; TRBD1 matches 8 bases. The receptor was derived from a man aged 35 to 55 in good health and CMV-seropositive. Sequencing input: PBMCs. CDR3 protein: CASSTDRVEQFF. For the CDR3, the DNA is TGTGCCAGCAGTACGGACAGGGTTGAGCAGTTCTTC.